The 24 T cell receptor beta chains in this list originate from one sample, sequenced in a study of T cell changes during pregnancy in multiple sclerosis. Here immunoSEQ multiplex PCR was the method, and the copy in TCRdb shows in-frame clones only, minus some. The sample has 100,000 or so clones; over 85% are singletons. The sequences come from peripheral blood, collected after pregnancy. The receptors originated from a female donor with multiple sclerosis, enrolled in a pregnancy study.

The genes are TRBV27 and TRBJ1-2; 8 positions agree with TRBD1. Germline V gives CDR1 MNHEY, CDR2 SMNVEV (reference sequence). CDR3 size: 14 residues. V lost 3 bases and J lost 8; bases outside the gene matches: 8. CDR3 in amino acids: CASSFTDRAMGYTF. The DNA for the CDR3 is TGTGCCAGCAGTTTTACGGACAGGGCTATGGGCTACACCTTC.

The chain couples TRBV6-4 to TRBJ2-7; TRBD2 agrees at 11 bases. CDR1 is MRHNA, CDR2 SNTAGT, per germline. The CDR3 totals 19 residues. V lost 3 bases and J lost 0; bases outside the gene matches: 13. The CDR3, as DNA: TGTGCCAGCAGTGAGAGAAGGGGGACTAGCGGTTCAAACTCCTACGAGCAGTACTTC. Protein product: CASSERRGTSGSNSYEQYF.

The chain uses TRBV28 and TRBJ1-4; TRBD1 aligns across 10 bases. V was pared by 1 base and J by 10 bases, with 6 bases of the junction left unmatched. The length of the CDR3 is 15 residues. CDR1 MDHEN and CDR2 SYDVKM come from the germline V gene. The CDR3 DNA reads TGTGCCAGCAGTTTATCGGGACAGGGGATGGGAAAACTGTTTTTT. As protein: CASSLSGQGMGKLFF.

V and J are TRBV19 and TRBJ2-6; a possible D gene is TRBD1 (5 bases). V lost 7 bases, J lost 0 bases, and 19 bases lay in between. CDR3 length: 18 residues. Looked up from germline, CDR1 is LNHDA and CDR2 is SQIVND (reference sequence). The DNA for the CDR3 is TGTGCCAGTAAAATTATCGGCAGGGATAGCTCTGGGGCCAACGTCCTGACTTTC. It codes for CASKIIGRDSSGANVLTF.

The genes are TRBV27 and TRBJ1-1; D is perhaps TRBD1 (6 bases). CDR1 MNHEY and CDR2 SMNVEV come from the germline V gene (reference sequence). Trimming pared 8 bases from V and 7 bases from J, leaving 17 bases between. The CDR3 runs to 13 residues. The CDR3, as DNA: TGTGCCAGCCGCAATGGGGGGGCGATTGAAGCTTTCTTT. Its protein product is CASRNGGAIEAFF.

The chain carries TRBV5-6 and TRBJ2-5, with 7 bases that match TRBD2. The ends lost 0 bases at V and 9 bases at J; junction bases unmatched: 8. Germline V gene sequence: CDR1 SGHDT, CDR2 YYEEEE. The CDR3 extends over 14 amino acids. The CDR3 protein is CASSLVGGRGSQYF. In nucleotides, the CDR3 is TGTGCCAGCAGCTTGGTGGGCGGGAGAGGGTCCCAGTACTTC.

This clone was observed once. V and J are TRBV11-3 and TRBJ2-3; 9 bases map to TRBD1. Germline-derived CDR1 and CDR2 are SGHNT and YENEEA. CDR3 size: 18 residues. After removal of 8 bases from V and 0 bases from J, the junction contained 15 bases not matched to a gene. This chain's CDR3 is CASGGRTGVFTSTDTQYF. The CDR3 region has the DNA TGTGCCAGCGGGGGGAGGACAGGGGTATTCACTAGCACAGATACGCAGTATTTT.

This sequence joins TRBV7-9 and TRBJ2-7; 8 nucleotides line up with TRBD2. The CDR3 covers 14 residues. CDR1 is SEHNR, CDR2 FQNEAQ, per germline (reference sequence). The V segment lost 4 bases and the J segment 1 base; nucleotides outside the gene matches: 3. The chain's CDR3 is CASSSQRESYEQYF. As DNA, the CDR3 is TGTGCCAGCAGCTCCCAGCGGGAGTCCTACGAGCAGTACTTC.

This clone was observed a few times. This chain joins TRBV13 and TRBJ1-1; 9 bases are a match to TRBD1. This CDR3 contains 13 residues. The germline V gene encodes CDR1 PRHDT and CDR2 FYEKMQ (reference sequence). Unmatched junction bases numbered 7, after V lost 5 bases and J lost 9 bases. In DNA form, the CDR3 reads TGTGCCAGCAGCCTCGCCGGGACAGGGAAAGCTTTCTTT. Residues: CASSLAGTGKAFF.

CDR3 DNA sequence: TGTGCCAGCAAGTACCCCAGGGGGCCGAGGACTGAAGCTTTCTTT. This encodes CASKYPRGPRTEAFF. This rearrangement joins TRBV28 to TRBJ1-1; TRBD1 matches at 8 bases. CDR3 length: 15 amino acids. Germline values: CDR1 MDHEN, CDR2 SYDVKM. J gave up 5 bases and V 7 bases, and 12 bases lay outside the gene matches.

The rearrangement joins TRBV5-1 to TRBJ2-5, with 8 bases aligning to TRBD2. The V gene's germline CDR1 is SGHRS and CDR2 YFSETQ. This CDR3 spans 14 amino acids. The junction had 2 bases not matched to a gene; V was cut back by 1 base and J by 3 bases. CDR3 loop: CASSLLAGEETQYF. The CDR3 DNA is TGCGCCAGCAGCTTGCTAGCGGGTGAAGAGACCCAGTACTTC.

The CDR3 DNA sequence: TGTGCCAGCAGCCGACGACAGGGGGCGCCGGGCACTGAAGCTTTCTTT. It translates to CASSRRQGAPGTEAFF. J is TRBJ1-1 and V is TRBV7-2, with 10 bases matching TRBD1. Per the germline V gene, CDR1 is SGHTA and CDR2 is FQGNSA. The CDR3 spans 16 residues. The J segment lost 4 bases and the V segment lost 5 bases, leaving 10 bases of the junction unmatched.

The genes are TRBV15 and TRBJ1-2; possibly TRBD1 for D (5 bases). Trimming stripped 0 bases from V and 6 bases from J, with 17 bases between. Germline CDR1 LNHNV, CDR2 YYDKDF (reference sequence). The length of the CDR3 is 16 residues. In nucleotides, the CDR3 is TGTGCCACCAGCAGAGAAAACGAACTGACAGTGGATGGCTACACCTTC. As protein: CATSRENELTVDGYTF.

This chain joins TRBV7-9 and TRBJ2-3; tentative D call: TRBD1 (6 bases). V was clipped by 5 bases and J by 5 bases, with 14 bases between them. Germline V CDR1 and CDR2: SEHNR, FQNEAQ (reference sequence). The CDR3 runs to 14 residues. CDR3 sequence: CASSPHRVKDTQYF. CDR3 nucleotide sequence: TGTGCCAGCAGCCCTCACAGGGTTAAAGATACGCAGTATTTT.

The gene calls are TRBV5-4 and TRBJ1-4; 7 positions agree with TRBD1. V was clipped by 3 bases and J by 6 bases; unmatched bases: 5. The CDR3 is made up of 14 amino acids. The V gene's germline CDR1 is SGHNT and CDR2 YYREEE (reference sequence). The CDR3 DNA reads TGTGCCAGCAGCTACCAGGGGGGCGATGAAAAACTGTTTTTT. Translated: CASSYQGGDEKLFF.

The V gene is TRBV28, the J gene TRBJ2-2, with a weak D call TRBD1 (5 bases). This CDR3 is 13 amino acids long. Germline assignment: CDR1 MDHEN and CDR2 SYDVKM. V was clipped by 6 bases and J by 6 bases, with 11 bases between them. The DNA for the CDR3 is TGTGCCAGCAGGACAGAGATCCCCGGGGAGCTGTTTTTT. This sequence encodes CASRTEIPGELFF.

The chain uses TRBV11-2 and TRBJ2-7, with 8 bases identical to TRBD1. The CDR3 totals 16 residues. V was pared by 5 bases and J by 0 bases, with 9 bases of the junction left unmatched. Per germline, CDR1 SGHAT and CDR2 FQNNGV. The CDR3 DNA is TGTGCCAGCAGCAAAAAAACAGGGGGAAGCTCCTACGAGCAGTACTTC. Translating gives CASSKKTGGSSYEQYF.

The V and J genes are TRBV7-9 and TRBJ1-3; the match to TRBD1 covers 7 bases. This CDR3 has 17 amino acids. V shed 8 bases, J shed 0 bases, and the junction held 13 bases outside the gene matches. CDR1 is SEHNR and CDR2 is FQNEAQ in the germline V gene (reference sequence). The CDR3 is CASRKQGTPSSGNTIYF. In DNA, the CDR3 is TGTGCCAGCCGAAAACAGGGGACCCCCAGCTCTGGAAACACCATATATTTT.

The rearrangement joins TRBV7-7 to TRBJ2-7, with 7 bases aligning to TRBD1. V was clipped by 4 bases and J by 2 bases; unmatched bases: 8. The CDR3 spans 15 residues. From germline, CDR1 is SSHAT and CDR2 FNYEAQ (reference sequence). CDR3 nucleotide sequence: TGTGCCAGCAGCTCCCGACAGGGCCCCACCTACGAGCAGTACTTC. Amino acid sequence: CASSSRQGPTYEQYF.

The CDR3 loop reads CASSSGLAGTGELFF. In DNA form, the CDR3 reads TGCGCCAGCAGCTCGGGACTAGCGGGCACCGGGGAGCTGTTTTTT. The rearrangement links TRBV5-1 to TRBJ2-2; TRBD2 aligns across 12 bases. Germline lookup yields CDR1 SGHRS and CDR2 YFSETQ. V trimming: 3 bases; J trimming: 4 bases; junction bases outside the gene matches: 1. This CDR3 has 15 amino acids.

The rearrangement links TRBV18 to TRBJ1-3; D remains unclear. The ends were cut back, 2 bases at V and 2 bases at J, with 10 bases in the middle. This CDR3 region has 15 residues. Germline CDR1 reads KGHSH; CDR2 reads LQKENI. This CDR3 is CASSPTSLAGNTIYF. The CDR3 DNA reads TGTGCCAGCTCACCAACCAGTCTAGCTGGAAACACCATATATTTT.

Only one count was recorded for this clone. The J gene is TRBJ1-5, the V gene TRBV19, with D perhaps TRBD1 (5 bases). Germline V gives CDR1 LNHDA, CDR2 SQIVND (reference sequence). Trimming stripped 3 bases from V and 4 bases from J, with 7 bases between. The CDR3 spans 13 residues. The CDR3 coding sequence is TGTGCCAGTAGTATTCGGGGGAATCAGCCCCAGCATTTT. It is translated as CASSIRGNQPQHF.

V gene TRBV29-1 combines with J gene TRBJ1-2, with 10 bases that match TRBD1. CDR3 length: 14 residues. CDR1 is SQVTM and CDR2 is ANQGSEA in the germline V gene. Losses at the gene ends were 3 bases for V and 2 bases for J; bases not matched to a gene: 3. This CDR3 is CSVDRTGGNYGYTF. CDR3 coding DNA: TGCAGCGTTGACCGGACAGGGGGAAACTATGGCTACACCTTC.

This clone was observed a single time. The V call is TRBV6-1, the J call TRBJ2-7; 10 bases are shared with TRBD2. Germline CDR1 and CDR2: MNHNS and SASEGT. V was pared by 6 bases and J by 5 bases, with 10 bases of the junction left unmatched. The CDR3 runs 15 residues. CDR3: CASSQGGLARHEQYF. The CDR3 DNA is TGTGCCAGCAGCCAAGGGGGACTAGCGAGGCACGAGCAGTACTTC.